One and the same sample provided the 10 T cell receptor beta chains below, sequenced in a study of T cell changes during pregnancy in multiple sclerosis. Data came from immunoSEQ multiplex PCR; TCRdb stores just in-frame clones and leaves some out. The sample holds some 20,000 clones; about nine tenths are singletons and the top ten take about a fifth. The material sequenced was CD8+ T cells from peripheral blood mononuclear cells, taken after pregnancy. These receptor sequences come from a female donor in good health, enrolled as a control in a pregnancy study.

V usage is TRBV30 and J usage is TRBJ1-2; the D gene is possibly TRBD1 (5 bases). With 8 bases removed from V and 2 bases from J, the gap between germline ends came to 18 bases. Germline V gives CDR1 GTSNPN, CDR2 SVGIG (reference sequence). The CDR3 has 14 amino acids. CDR3: CARLDTPTNYGYTF. CDR3 sequence (DNA): TGTGCCCGGTTGGACACTCCGACGAACTATGGCTACACCTTC.

The chain carries TRBV10-3 and TRBJ1-3; tentative D call: TRBD1 (5 bases). With 4 bases removed from V and 0 bases from J, the gap between germline ends came to 19 bases. The germline CDR1 and CDR2 sequences are ENHRY and SYGVKD. This CDR3 is 18 amino acids long. CDR3: CAISALVGTFSSGNTIYF. CDR3 bases: TGTGCCATCAGTGCTTTGGTGGGGACTTTCAGCTCTGGAAACACCATATATTTT.

Sample share makes this clone medium-sized. The DNA of the CDR3 is TGCGCCAGCAGCTTCGAGGGAGATCAGCCCCAGCATTTT. As protein: CASSFEGDQPQHF. This chain connects TRBV5-1 to TRBJ1-5, with D unresolved. The germline gives CDR1 SGHRS, CDR2 YFSETQ. This CDR3 comprises 13 residues. V was trimmed by 2 bases and J by 5 bases, leaving 8 bases between them.

The V call is TRBV30, the J call TRBJ1-4, with D possibly matching TRBD1 (5 bases). This CDR3 has 16 residues. Germline CDR1 GTSNPN, CDR2 SVGIG (reference sequence). Trimming removed 0 bases from V and 8 bases from J, with 19 bases in between. In DNA form, the CDR3 reads TGTGCCTGGAGTGTAGATCGCAGGGCCCTAGGAGAAAAACTGTTTTTT. Translation: CAWSVDRRALGEKLFF. Variable domain in full (rest from reference TRBV30 and TRBJ1-4): SQTIHQWPATLVQPVGSPLSLECTVEGTSNPNLYWYRQAAGRGLQLLFYSVGIGQISSEVPQNLSASRPQDRQFILSSKKLLLSDSGFYLCAWSVDRRALGEKLFFGSGTQLSVL.

The gene calls are TRBV25-1 and TRBJ1-1, with D perhaps matching TRBD1 (5 bases). This CDR3 is 14 amino acids long. Looked up from germline, CDR1 is MGHDK and CDR2 is SYGVNS. The V gene lost 8 bases and the J gene lost 0 bases, with 13 bases spanning the gap. CDR3 bases: TGTGCCAGCGTAAGGGGATTACTGAACACTGAAGCTTTCTTT. Translated, it gives CASVRGLLNTEAFF.

The chain combines TRBV6-1 with TRBJ1-5; the match to TRBD1 covers 7 bases. This CDR3 spans 16 amino acids. Trimming cost V 0 bases and J 6 bases; bases outside gene matches: 8. From germline, CDR1 is MNHNS and CDR2 SASEGT. For the CDR3, the DNA is TGTGCCAGCAGTGAAGCGCTTCGGACAGGCCCTCAGCCCCAGCATTTT. Amino acids: CASSEALRTGPQPQHF.

The chain is built from TRBV5-6 and TRBJ1-4, with D perhaps matching TRBD1 (6 bases). This CDR3 contains 16 residues. CDR1 SGHDT and CDR2 YYEEEE come from the germline V gene. Between the trimmed V and J ends, which lost 5 bases and 1 base, there was a span of 15 bases. The CDR3 spells CASSRGGGRTNEKLFF. The CDR3 nucleotides read TGTGCCAGCAGTCGGGGGGGCGGCAGAACTAATGAAAAACTGTTTTTT.

This chain links TRBV10-2 with TRBJ1-2, with 7 bases matching TRBD1. Trimming removed 6 bases from V and 4 bases from J; junction bases left unmatched: 8. The length of the CDR3 is 14 residues. The germline V gene encodes CDR1 WSHSY and CDR2 SAAADI. The CDR3 region has the DNA TGCGCCAGCAGGAAACAGGGGTTGAGCTATGGCTACACCTTC. Amino acids: CASRKQGLSYGYTF.

The rearrangement links TRBV6-5 to TRBJ1-1; possible D gene TRBD1, 5 bases. The CDR3 is made up of 13 amino acids. Germline-derived CDR1 and CDR2 are MNHEY and SVGAGI. Trimming cost V 7 bases and J 2 bases, with 11 bases left between them. The CDR3 DNA reads TGTGCCAGCACTTCAGGGATCAACACTGAAGCTTTCTTT. It specifies CASTSGINTEAFF.

V is TRBV7-7 and J is TRBJ2-5; weak D call: TRBD2 (6 bases). The V end was cut by 2 bases, the J end by 3 bases, with 13 bases between. Germline V CDR1 and CDR2: SSHAT, FNYEAQ (reference sequence). The CDR3 covers 15 residues. The CDR3: CASSLRLGEEETQYF. DNA for the CDR3: TGTGCCAGCAGCTTAAGGTTAGGGGAGGAAGAGACCCAGTACTTC.